This T cell receptor (beta chain) was found in a study of blood T cell repertoires in COVID-19. Study-wide context: Acute and convalescent COVID-19 samples came from the United States, Italy and Spain. PBMCs, B-cell-depleted T cells, or T cells provided the cDNA or gDNA that made up the material.

CDR3 size: 16 residues. The junction had 13 bases not matched to a gene; V was cut back by 6 bases and J by 9 bases. Per germline, CDR1 MNHEY and CDR2 SMNVEV (reference sequence). How the authors handled the data: The authors estimated nucleated cell counts from reference gene primer amplification. Using immunoSEQ multiplex PCR, the repertoire was profiled, and TCRdb retains in-frame clones only, with some absent. The V and J calls and clone size come from that table; D and trimming were worked out from the DNA. The sample carries over 200,000 clones, over 65% recorded once. This TCR came from a woman of 80 years or more with acute or convalescent COVID-19. The chain recombines TRBV27 with TRBJ1-6; 8 bases are a match to TRBD1. Sample: peripheral blood. The CDR3 nucleotides are TGTGCCAGCAGCCTTACCTGGACAGGGTCAGGTTCACCCCTCCACTTT. Translating gives CASSLTWTGSGSPLHF.